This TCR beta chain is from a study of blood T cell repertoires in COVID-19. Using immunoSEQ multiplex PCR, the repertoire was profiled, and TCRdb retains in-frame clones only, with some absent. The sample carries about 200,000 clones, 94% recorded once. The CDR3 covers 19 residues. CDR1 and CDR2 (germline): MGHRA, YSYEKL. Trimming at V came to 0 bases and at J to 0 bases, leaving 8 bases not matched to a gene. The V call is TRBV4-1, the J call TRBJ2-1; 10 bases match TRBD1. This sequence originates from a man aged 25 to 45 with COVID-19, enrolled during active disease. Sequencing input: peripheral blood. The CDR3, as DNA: TGCGCCAGCAGCCAAGAATCGGACAGGGGGAGAAGCTCCTACAATGAGCAGTTCTTC. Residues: CASSQESDRGRSSYNEQFF.